The following is a TCR beta chain sequence with its context. Its antigen is unknown. The data stem from a study of T cell repertoires in cytomegalovirus infection. Study summary: CMV infection together with matching HLA type was indicated by public TCR beta signatures.

Study-wide points: Cumulative frequency of public TCR beta families picked out carriers of CMV plus the relevant HLA. The ex vivo response showed dominance by HLA-C-restricted CMV-specific TCR beta clonotypes.

TCRdb used MiXCR to reprocess the reads, holding one entry per CDR3 protein. The sample holds around 740,000 distinct CDR3 sequences; 35% are singletons and the top ten take under 3%. Material: PBMCs. This receptor was obtained from a human donor in good health (CMV status not recorded). Some clones in this sample may be carry-over from other donors' samples.

The CDR3 loop is CASSLGTRGWTDTQYF. The DNA of the CDR3 is TGTGCCAGCAGCTTAGGAACGCGGGGTTGGACAGATACGCAGTATTTT. V and J are TRBV7-2 and TRBJ2-3, with a possible D match to TRBD2 (6 bases). Between the trimmed V and J ends, which lost 1 base and 3 bases, there was a span of 14 bases. The CDR3 runs to 16 residues. Germline V gene data show CDR1 as SGHTA and CDR2 as FQGNSA.